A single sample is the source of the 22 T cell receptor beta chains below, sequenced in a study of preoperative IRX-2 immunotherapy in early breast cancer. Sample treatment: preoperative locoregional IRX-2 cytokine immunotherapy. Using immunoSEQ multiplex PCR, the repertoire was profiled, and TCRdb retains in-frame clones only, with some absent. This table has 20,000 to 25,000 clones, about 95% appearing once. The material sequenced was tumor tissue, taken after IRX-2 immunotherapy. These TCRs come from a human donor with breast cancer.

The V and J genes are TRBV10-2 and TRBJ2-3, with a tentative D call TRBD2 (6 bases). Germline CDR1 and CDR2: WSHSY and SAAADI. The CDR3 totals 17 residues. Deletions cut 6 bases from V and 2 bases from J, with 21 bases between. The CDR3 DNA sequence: TGCGCCAGCAGGCGGCTAGCGAACCCAGAGGCCACAGATACGCAGTATTTT. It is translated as CASRRLANPEATDTQYF.

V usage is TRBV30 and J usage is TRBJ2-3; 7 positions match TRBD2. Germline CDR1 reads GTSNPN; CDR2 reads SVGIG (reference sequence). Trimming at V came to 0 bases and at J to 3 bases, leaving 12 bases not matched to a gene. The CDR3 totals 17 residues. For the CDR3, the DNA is TGTGCCTGGAGTGTAGCCCGAAGCGGGATCCTTACAGATACGCAGTATTTT. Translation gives CAWSVARSGILTDTQYF.

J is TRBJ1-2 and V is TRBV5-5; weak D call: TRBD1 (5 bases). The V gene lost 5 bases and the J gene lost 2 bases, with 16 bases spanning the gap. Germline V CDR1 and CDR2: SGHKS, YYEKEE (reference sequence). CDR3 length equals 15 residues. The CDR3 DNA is TGTGCCAGCAGTAACTGGAGGGGCGGGAACTATGGCTACACCTTC. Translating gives CASSNWRGGNYGYTF.

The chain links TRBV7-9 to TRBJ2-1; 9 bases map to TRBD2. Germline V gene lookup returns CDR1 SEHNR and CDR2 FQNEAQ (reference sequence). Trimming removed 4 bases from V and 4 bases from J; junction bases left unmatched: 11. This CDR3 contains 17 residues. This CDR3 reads CASSSVGREGPYNEQFF. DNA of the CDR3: TGTGCCAGCAGCTCAGTCGGGCGGGAGGGCCCATACAATGAGCAGTTCTTC.

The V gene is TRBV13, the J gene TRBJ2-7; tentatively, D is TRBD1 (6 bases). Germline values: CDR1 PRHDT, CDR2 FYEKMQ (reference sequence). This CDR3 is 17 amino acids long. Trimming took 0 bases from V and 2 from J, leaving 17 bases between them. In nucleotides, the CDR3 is TGTGCCAGCAGCTTAGGATTGGGGGCCCGTACTGCCTACGAGCAGTACTTC. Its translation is CASSLGLGARTAYEQYF.

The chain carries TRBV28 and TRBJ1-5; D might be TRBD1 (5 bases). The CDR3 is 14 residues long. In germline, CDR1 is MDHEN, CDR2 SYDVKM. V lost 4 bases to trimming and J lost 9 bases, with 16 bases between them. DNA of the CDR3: TGTGCCAGCAGTTACCTTGGGGGGGAACGGCCCCAGCATTTT. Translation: CASSYLGGERPQHF.

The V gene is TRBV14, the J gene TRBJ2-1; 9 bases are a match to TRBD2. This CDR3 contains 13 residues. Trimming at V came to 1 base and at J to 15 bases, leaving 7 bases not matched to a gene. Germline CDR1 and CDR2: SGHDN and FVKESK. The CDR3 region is CASSQGIGTSLFF. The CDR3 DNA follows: TGTGCCAGCAGCCAAGGAATCGGGACTAGCTTGTTCTTC.

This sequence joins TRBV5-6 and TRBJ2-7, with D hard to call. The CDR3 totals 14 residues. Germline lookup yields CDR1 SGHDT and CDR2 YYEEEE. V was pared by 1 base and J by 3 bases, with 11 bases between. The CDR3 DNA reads TGTGCCAGCAGCTTGTGGGCAGTTCACTACGAGCAGTACTTC. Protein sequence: CASSLWAVHYEQYF. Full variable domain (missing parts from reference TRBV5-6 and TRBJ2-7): DAGVTQSPTHLIKTRGQQVTLRCSPKSGHDTVSWYQQALGQGPQFIFQYYEEEERQRGNFPDRFSGHQFPNYSSELNVNALLLGDSALYLCASSLWAVHYEQYFGPGTRLTVT.

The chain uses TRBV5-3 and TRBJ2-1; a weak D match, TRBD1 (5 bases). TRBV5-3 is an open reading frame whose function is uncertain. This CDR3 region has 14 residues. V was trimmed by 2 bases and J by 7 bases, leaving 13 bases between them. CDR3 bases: TGTGCCAGAAGCTTAGGCAGGGAAGGAAATGAGCAGTTCTTC. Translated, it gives CARSLGREGNEQFF.

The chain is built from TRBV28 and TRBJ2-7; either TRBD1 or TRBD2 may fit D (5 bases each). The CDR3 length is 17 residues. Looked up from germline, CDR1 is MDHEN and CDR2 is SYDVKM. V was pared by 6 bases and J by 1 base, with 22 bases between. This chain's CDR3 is CASSYSPSGSWSYEQYF. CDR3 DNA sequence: TGTGCCAGCAGCTACTCACCTTCAGGGAGCTGGTCCTACGAGCAGTACTTC. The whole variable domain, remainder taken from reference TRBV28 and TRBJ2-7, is DVKVTQSSRYLVKRTGEKVFLECVQDMDHENMFWYRQDPGLGLRLIYFSYDVKMKEKGDIPEGYSVSREKKERFSLILESASTNQTSMYLCASSYSPSGSWSYEQYFGPGTRLTVT.

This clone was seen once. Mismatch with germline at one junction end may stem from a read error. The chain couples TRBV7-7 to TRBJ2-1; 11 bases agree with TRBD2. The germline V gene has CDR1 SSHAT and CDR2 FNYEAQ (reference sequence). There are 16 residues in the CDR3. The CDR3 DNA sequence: TGTGCTAGCAGCCGAACCCTAGCGGGAGGCGACAATGAGCAGTTCTTC. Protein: CASSRTLAGGDNEQFF.

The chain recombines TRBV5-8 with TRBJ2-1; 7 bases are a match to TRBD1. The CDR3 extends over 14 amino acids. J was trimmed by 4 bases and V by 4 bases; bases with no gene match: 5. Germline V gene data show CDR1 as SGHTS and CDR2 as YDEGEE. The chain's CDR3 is CASSHGQDYNEQFF. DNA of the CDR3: TGTGCCAGCAGCCATGGACAGGATTACAATGAGCAGTTCTTC.

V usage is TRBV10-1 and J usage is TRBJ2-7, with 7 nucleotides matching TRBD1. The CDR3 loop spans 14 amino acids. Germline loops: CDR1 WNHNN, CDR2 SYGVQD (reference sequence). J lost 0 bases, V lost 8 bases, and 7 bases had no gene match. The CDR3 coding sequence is TGCGCCAGCCGGGGACAGCCTATCTCCTACGAGCAGTACTTC. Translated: CASRGQPISYEQYF.

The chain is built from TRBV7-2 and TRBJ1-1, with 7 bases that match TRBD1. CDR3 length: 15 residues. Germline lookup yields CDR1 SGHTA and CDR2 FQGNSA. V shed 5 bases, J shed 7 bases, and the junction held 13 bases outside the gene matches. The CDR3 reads CASSPPKGGANEAFF. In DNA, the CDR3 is TGTGCCAGCAGCCCCCCAAAAGGGGGCGCGAATGAAGCTTTCTTT. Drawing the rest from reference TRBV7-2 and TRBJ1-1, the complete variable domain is GAGVSQSPSNKVTEKGKDVELRCDPISGHTALYWYRQSLGQGLEFLIYFQGNSAPDKSGLPSDRFSAERTGGSVSTLTIQRTQQEDSAVYLCASSPPKGGANEAFFGQGTRLTVV.

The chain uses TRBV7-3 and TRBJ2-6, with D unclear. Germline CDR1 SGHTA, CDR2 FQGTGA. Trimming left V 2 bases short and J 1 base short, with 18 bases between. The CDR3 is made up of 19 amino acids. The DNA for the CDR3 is TGTGCCAGCAGCTTATTTTCGGTCCCGTTTCCTTCTGGGGCCAACGTCCTGACTTTC. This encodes CASSLFSVPFPSGANVLTF.

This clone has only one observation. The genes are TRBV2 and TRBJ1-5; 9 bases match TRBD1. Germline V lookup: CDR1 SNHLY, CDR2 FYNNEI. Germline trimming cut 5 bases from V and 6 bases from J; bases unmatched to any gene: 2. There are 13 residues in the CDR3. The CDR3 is CASSKQGAQPQHF. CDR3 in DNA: TGTGCCAGCAGTAAACAGGGGGCTCAGCCCCAGCATTTT.

In DNA form, the CDR3 reads TGTGCCAGCAGAACGAACGGGGGGACGGTTGAGCAGTTCTTC. Translating gives CASRTNGGTVEQFF. The rearrangement joins TRBV2 to TRBJ2-1; TRBD2 matches at 7 bases. J gave up 9 bases and V 6 bases, and 11 bases lay outside the gene matches. This CDR3 spans 14 amino acids. Germline V gene lookup returns CDR1 SNHLY and CDR2 FYNNEI.

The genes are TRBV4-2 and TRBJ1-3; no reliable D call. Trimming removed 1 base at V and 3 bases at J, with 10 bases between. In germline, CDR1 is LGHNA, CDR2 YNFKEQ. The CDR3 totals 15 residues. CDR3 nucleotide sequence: TGTGCCAGCAGCCAAGTCATCGGGTATGGAAACACCATATATTTT. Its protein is CASSQVIGYGNTIYF.

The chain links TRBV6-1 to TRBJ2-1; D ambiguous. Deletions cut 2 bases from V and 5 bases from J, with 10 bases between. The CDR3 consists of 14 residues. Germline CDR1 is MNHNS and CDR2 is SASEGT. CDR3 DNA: TGTGCCAGCAGTGAATCGGATCCCCACAATGAGCAGTTCTTC. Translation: CASSESDPHNEQFF.

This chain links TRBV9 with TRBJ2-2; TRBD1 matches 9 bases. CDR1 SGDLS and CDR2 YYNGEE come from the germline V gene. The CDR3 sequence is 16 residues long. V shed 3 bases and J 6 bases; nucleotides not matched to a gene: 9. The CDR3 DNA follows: TGTGCCAGCAGCGATTTCAAGGACAGGGGATCCGGGGAGCTGTTTTTT. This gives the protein CASSDFKDRGSGELFF.

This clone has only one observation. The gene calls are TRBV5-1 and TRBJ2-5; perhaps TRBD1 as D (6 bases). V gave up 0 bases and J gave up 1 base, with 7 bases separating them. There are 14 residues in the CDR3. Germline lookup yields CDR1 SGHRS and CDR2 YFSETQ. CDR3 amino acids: CASSLGTVQETQYF. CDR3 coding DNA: TGCGCCAGCAGCTTGGGGACAGTCCAAGAGACCCAGTACTTC. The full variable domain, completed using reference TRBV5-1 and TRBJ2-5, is KAGVTQTPRYLIKTRGQQVTLSCSPISGHRSVSWYQQTPGQGLQFLFEYFSETQRNKGNFPGRFSGRQFSNSRSEMNVSTLELGDSALYLCASSLGTVQETQYFGPGTRLLVL.

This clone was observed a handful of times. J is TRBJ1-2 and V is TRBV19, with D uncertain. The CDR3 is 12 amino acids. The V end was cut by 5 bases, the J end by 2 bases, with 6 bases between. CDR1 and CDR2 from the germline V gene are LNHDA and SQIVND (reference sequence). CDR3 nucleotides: TGTGCCAGTAGTTTGAGGAACTATGGCTACACCTTC. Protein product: CASSLRNYGYTF.